A single sample is the source of the 18 T cell receptor beta chains below, sequenced in a study of radiation and T cells in renal cell carcinoma. Noted treatment: 15 Gy SBRT to primary tumor, nephrectomy 4 weeks later. Assay: immunoSEQ multiplex PCR; the TCRdb copy retains only in-frame clones and omits some. Here the sample spans 9,400 or so clones, around three fifths being singletons. The material sequenced was tumor tissue, taken from a patient whose treatment included radiotherapy and nephrectomy. These receptors all come from a man between 60 and 75 years old with renal cell carcinoma.

This chain uses TRBV6-6 with TRBJ2-6; D may correspond to TRBD1 or TRBD2 (5 bases each). Germline lookup yields CDR1 MNHNY and CDR2 SVGAGI (reference sequence). Trimming cost V 4 bases and J 3 bases, with 13 bases left between them. The CDR3 totals 16 residues. The DNA for the CDR3 is TGTGCCAGCAGTTCAACAGGAGGCGGTGGGGCCAACGTCCTGACTTTC. It specifies CASSSTGGGGANVLTF.

This clone has more than one count but fewer than ten. J is TRBJ2-7 and V is TRBV13; 9 bases match TRBD2. Germline values: CDR1 PRHDT, CDR2 FYEKMQ (reference sequence). The CDR3 is 15 amino acids. The V segment lost 2 bases and the J segment 4 bases; nucleotides outside the gene matches: 6. CDR3 region: CASSLRSSGNYEQYF. Here the CDR3 DNA reads TGTGCCAGCAGCTTAAGGTCTAGCGGGAATTACGAGCAGTACTTC. Based on the CDR3 plus reference TRBV13 and TRBJ2-7, the full variable domain is AAGVIQSPRHLIKEKRETATLKCYPIPRHDTVYWYQQGPGQDPQFLISFYEKMQSDKGSIPDRFSAQQFSDYHSELNMSSLELGDSALYFCASSLRSSGNYEQYFGPGTRLTVT.

The chain joins TRBV29-1 to TRBJ2-2, with D tentatively TRBD1 (6 bases). Trimming took 7 bases from V and 6 from J, leaving 15 bases between them. This CDR3 has 13 residues. In germline, CDR1 is SQVTM, CDR2 ANQGSEA. CDR3 sequence: CSASVGGSGELFF. DNA for the CDR3: TGCAGCGCCTCAGTAGGGGGTTCCGGGGAGCTGTTTTTT.

The genes are TRBV2 and TRBJ2-7, with TRBD2 matching over 7 bases. Germline CDR1 SNHLY, CDR2 FYNNEI. This CDR3 is 13 amino acids long. The trim removed 0 bases at V and 6 bases at J, leaving 2 bases unmatched. CDR3 sequence reads: CASSEAVAGEQYF. CDR3 coding DNA: TGTGCCAGCAGTGAAGCGGTAGCGGGCGAGCAGTACTTC.

The gene calls are TRBV28 and TRBJ1-4; the D is unclear. Trimming stripped 6 bases from V and 9 bases from J, with 8 bases between. CDR1 is MDHEN, CDR2 SYDVKM, per germline. This CDR3 has 11 residues. CDR3 sequence: CASSETQKLFF. As DNA, the CDR3 is TGTGCCAGCAGCGAGACACAAAAACTGTTTTTT.

The chain joins TRBV28 to TRBJ2-5; 9 bases line up with TRBD1. With 1 base clipped from V and 11 bases from J, the junction kept 8 bases outside the gene matches. The V gene's germline CDR1 is MDHEN and CDR2 SYDVKM. This CDR3 has 14 amino acids. The CDR3 coding sequence is TGTGCCAGCAGTTTATCGGGACAGGGTAACCAACAGTACTTC. It yields the protein CASSLSGQGNQQYF.

This rearrangement joins TRBV11-1 to TRBJ1-1; D gene uncertain. The CDR3 loop spans 16 amino acids. Germline-derived CDR1 and CDR2 are SGHAT and FQDESV (reference sequence). V was clipped by 2 bases and J by 6 bases, with 19 bases between them. The CDR3 region has the DNA TGTGCCAGCAGCTTACTTCCACGGACGAACCGCCCTGAAGCTTTCTTT. It specifies CASSLLPRTNRPEAFF.

This clone was picked up a small number of times. The rearrangement joins TRBV29-1 to TRBJ2-7; 8 bases agree with TRBD2. Germline trimming cut 0 bases from V and 4 bases from J; bases unmatched to any gene: 5. The CDR3 is 14 residues long. Germline V lookup: CDR1 SQVTM, CDR2 ANQGSEA. Here the CDR3 reads CSVEDPGTRYEQYF. The CDR3 nucleotides are TGCAGCGTTGAAGATCCCGGGACTAGATACGAGCAGTACTTC.

This rearrangement joins TRBV11-1 to TRBJ1-1, with D unclear. Germline V gives CDR1 SGHAT, CDR2 FQDESV (reference sequence). CDR3 length: 15 amino acids. Trimming cost V 5 bases and J 1 base, with 14 bases left between them. The CDR3 loop is CASSLTWSTNTEAFF. The CDR3 DNA sequence: TGTGCCAGCAGCCTAACCTGGAGCACGAACACTGAAGCTTTCTTT.

This clone turned up a few times. Additional DNA sequences in this sample encode the identical CDR3. The chain links TRBV5-1 to TRBJ2-7, with 12 bases aligning to TRBD1. The CDR3 sequence is 15 residues long. J was trimmed by 6 bases and V by 4 bases; bases with no gene match: 8. Germline loops: CDR1 SGHRS, CDR2 YFSETQ. The CDR3 sequence is CASSPGTGGGGEQYF. CDR3 nucleotides: TGCGCCAGCAGCCCCGGGACAGGGGGCGGTGGCGAGCAGTACTTC.

The gene calls are TRBV2 and TRBJ1-5, with 9 bases fitting TRBD1. Trimming cost V 3 bases and J 0 bases; bases outside gene matches: 3. The CDR3 length is 16 residues. Per the germline V gene, CDR1 is SNHLY and CDR2 is FYNNEI. The DNA of the CDR3 is TGTGCCAGCAGTGATAGGGGACAGGGTAGCAATCAGCCCCAGCATTTT. Protein product: CASSDRGQGSNQPQHF.

This sequence joins TRBV27 and TRBJ1-2, with D maybe TRBD1 (6 bases). Trimming took off 4 bases at V and 8 bases at J, with 11 bases between the two ends. CDR1 is MNHEY, CDR2 SMNVEV, per germline (reference sequence). This CDR3 spans 12 amino acids. DNA of the CDR3: TGTGCCAGCAGTTCTACAGGGTCCGGCTACACCTTC. It codes for CASSSTGSGYTF.

The chain carries TRBV28 and TRBJ1-4; D is perhaps TRBD1 (5 bases). The germline V and J ends were trimmed by 5 bases and 5 bases, with 12 bases remaining between them. The CDR3 is 14 amino acids. Germline lookup yields CDR1 MDHEN and CDR2 SYDVKM. The CDR3 reads CASSTRDGNEKLFF. The CDR3 bases are TGTGCCAGCAGTACAAGGGACGGGAATGAAAAACTGTTTTTT. The entire variable domain, with the rest obtained from reference TRBV28 and TRBJ1-4, is as follows: DVKVTQSSRYLVKRTGEKVFLECVQDMDHENMFWYRQDPGLGLRLIYFSYDVKMKEKGDIPEGYSVSREKKERFSLILESASTNQTSMYLCASSTRDGNEKLFFGSGTQLSVL.

The chain is built from TRBV27 and TRBJ1-1, with no clear D. The length of the CDR3 is 13 residues. The germline V and J ends were trimmed by 4 bases and 1 base, with 7 bases remaining between them. The germline V gene has CDR1 MNHEY and CDR2 SMNVEV (reference sequence). The CDR3 bases are TGTGCCAGCAGTTACGGAACGAACACTGAAGCTTTCTTT. Translated, it gives CASSYGTNTEAFF.

The chain links TRBV28 to TRBJ2-6, with 11 bases aligning to TRBD2. This CDR3 has 19 amino acids. Germline loops: CDR1 MDHEN, CDR2 SYDVKM. V lost 3 bases to trimming and J lost 0 bases; unmatched junction nucleotides: 7. The CDR3 bases are TGTGCCAGCAGTTTCCGACTAGCGGGGATTAGCTCTGGGGCCAACGTCCTGACTTTC. This encodes CASSFRLAGISSGANVLTF.

This clone is deemed medium-sized (0.01 to 0.1%). V is TRBV7-9 and J is TRBJ2-7; a weak D match, TRBD2 (5 bases). There are 11 residues in the CDR3. In germline, CDR1 is SEHNR, CDR2 FQNEAQ (reference sequence). V was clipped by 5 bases and J by 5 bases, with 7 bases between them. The CDR3 bases are TGTGCCAGCAGCGGAGGTCACGAGCAGTACTTC. Translation: CASSGGHEQYF.

The chain uses TRBV4-2 and TRBJ1-6; TRBD1 might be the D (6 bases). Trimming removed 3 bases at V and 10 bases at J, with 22 bases between. The germline V gene encodes CDR1 LGHNA and CDR2 YNFKEQ. The CDR3 spans 17 residues. Here the CDR3 reads CASSHVRSQGTESPLHF. For the CDR3, the DNA is TGTGCCAGCAGCCATGTCAGATCTCAGGGGACGGAGTCACCCCTCCACTTT.

The genes are TRBV2 and TRBJ1-5, with TRBD1 identical over 9 bases. V lost 4 bases to trimming and J lost 2 bases; unmatched junction nucleotides: 0. Germline CDR1 SNHLY, CDR2 FYNNEI. This CDR3 region has 14 residues. This CDR3 is CASSGTGGNQPQHF. CDR3 coding DNA: TGTGCCAGCAGTGGGACAGGGGGCAATCAGCCCCAGCATTTT.